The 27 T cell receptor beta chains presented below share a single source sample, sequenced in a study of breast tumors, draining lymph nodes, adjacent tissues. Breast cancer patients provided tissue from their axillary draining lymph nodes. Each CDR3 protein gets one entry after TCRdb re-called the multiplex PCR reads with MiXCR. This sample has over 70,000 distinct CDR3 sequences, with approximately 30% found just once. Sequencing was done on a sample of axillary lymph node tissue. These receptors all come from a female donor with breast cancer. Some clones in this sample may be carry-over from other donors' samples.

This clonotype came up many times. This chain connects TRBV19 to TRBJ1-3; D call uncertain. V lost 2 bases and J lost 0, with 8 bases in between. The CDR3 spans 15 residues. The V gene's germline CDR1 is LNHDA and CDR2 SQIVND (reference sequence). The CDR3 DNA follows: TGTGCCAGTAGTATATGGGCCAGCTCTGGAAACACCATATATTTT. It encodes CASSIWASSGNTIYF.

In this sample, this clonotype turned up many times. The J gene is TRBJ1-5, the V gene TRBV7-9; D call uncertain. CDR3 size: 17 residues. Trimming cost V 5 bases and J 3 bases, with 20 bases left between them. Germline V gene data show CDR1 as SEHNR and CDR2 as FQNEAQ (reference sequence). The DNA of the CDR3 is TGTGCCAGCAGCCCGGGAAGGTTCGGAGTCCTCAATCAGCCCCAGCATTTT. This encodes CASSPGRFGVLNQPQHF.

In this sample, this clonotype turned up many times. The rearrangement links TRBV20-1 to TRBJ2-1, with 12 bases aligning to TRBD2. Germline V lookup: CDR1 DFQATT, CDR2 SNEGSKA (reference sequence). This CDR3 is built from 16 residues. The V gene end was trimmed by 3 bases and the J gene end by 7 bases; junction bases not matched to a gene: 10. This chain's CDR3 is CSARDTSGRISNEQFF. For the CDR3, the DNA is TGCAGTGCTAGGGATACTAGCGGGAGGATAAGTAATGAGCAGTTCTTC.

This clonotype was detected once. The CDR3 reads CASSLGGRGLFNSPLHF. The CDR3 DNA reads as TGTGCCAGCAGCTTGGGGGGCAGGGGGCTTTTCAATTCACCCCTCCACTTT. The chain employs TRBV5-6 and TRBJ1-6; 8 bases are shared with TRBD1. The CDR3 length is 17 residues. Germline CDR1 and CDR2: SGHDT and YYEEEE. V shed 0 bases and J 7 bases; nucleotides not matched to a gene: 9.

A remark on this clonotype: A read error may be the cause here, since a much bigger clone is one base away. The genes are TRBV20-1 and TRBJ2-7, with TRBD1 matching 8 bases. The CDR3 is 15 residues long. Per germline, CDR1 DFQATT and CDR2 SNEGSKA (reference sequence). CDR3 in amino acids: CSARGDDRGAYGQYF. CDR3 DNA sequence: TGCAGTGCTAGAGGGGACGACAGGGGAGCTTACGGGCAGTACTTC.

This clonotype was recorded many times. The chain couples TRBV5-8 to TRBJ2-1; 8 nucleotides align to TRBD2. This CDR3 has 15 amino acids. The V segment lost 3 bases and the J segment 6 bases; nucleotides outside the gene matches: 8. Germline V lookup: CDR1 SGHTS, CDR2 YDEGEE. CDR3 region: CASSSARGLGNEQFF. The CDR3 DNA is TGTGCCAGCAGCTCCGCCCGGGGACTAGGCAATGAGCAGTTCTTC.

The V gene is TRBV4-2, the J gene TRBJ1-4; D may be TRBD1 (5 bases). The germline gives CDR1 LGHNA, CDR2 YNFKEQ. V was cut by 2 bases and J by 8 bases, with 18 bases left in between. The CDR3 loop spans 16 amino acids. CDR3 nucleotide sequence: TGTGCCAGCAGCCAATCTGACAGCCCTTTTGAGGAAAAACTGTTTTTT. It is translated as CASSQSDSPFEEKLFF.

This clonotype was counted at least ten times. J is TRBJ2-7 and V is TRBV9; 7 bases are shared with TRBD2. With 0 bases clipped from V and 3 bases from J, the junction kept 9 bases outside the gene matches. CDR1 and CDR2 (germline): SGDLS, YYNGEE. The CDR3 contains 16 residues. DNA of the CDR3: TGTGCCAGCAGCGTAGGCTGGCTAGCGGATATCTACGAGCAGTACTTC. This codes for CASSVGWLADIYEQYF.

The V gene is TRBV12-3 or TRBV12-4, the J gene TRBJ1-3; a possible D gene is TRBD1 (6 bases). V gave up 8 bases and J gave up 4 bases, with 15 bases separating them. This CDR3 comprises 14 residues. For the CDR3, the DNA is TGTGCCAGCCGCCTCGGGGGGCCGGGAAACACCATATATTTT. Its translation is CASRLGGPGNTIYF.

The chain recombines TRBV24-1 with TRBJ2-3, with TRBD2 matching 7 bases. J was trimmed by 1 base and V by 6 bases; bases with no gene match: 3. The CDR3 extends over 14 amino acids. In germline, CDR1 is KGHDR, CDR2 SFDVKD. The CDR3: CATSRAGGTDTQYF. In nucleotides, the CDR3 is TGTGCCACCAGTCGCGCGGGAGGCACAGATACGCAGTATTTT.

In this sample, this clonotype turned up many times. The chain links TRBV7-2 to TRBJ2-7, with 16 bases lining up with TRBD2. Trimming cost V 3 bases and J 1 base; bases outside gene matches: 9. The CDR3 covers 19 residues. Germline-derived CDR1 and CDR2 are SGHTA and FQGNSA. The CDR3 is CASSFSGTSGRARSYEQYF. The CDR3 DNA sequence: TGTGCCAGCAGCTTCTCCGGGACTAGCGGGAGGGCCAGGTCCTACGAGCAGTACTTC.

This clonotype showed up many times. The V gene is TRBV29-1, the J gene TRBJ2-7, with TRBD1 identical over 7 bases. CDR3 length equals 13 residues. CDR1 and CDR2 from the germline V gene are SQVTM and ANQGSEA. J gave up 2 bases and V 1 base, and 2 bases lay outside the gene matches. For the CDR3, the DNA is TGCAGCGTTGAAGGCCAGGGGGCCTACGAGCAGTACTTC. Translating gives CSVEGQGAYEQYF.

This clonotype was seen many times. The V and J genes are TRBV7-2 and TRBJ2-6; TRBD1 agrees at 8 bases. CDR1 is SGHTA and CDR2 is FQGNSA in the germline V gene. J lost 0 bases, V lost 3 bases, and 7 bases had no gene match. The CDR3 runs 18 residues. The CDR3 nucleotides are TGTGCCAGCAGCTTCTGGGACAGGAGTTACTCTGGGGCCAACGTCCTGACTTTC. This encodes CASSFWDRSYSGANVLTF.

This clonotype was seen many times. CDR3 sequence: CASSFLQETQYF. Here the CDR3 DNA reads TGTGCCAGCAGTTTCCTCCAAGAGACCCAGTACTTC. The genes are TRBV28 and TRBJ2-5; unclear D gene. Germline V gene lookup returns CDR1 MDHEN and CDR2 SYDVKM. There are 12 residues in the CDR3. V was trimmed by 3 bases and J by 1 base, leaving 3 bases between them.

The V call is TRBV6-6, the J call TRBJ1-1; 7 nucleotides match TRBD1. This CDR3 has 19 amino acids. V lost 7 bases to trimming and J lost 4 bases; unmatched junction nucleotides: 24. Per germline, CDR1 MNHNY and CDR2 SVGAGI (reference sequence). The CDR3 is CASTSGWWGQGGGSTEAFF. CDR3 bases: TGTGCCAGCACCTCCGGCTGGTGGGGGCAGGGGGGTGGGAGCACTGAAGCTTTCTTT.

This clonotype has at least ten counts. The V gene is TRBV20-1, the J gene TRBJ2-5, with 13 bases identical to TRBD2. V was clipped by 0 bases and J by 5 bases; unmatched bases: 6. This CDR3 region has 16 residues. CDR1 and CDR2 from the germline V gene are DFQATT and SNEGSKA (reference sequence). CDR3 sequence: CSARDRTSGRAETQYF. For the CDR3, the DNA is TGCAGTGCTAGAGATCGCACTAGCGGGAGGGCGGAGACCCAGTACTTC.

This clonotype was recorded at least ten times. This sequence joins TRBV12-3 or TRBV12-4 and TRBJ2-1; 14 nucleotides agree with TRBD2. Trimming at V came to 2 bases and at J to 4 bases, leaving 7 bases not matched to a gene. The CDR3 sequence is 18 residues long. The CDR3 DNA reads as TGTGCCAGCAGTTTACCTTTGCGACTAGCGGGAGGGTACAATGAGCAGTTCTTC. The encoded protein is CASSLPLRLAGGYNEQFF.

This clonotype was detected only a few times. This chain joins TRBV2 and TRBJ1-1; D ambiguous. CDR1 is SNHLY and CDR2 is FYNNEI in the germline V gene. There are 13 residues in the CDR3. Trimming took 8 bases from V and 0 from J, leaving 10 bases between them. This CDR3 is CASEYNMNTEAFF. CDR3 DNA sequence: TGTGCCAGCGAATACAACATGAACACTGAAGCTTTCTTT.

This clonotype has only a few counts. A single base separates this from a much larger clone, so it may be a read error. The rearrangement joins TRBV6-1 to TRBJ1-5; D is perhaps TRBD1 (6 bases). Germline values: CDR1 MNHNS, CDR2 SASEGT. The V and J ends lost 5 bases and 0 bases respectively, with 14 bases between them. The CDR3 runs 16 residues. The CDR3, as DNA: TGTGCCAGCAGTCCCCTCACAGGGTATAGCAATCAGCCCCAGCATTTT. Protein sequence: CASSPLTGYSNQPQHF.

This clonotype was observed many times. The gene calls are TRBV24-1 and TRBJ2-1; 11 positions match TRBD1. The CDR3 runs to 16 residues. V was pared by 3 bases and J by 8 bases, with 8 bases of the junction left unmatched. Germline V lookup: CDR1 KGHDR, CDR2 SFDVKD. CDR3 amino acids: CATSDRLPGQGDEQFF. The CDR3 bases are TGTGCCACCAGTGATCGACTTCCGGGACAGGGGGATGAGCAGTTCTTC.

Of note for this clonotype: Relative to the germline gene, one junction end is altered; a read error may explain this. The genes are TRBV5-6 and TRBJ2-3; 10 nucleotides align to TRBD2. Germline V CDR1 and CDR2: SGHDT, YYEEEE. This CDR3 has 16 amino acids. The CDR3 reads CAGSLITSGGTDTQYF. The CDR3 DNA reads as TGTGCCGGCAGCTTGATAACTAGCGGGGGCACAGATACGCAGTATTTT.

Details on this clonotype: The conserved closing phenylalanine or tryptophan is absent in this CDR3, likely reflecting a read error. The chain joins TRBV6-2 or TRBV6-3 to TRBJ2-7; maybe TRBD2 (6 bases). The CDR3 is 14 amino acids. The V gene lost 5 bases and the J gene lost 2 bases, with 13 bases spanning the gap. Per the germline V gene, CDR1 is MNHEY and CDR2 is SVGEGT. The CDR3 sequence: CASSHRAGTYEQYS. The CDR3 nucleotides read TGTGCCAGCAGTCACCGGGCGGGAACCTACGAGCAGTACTCC.

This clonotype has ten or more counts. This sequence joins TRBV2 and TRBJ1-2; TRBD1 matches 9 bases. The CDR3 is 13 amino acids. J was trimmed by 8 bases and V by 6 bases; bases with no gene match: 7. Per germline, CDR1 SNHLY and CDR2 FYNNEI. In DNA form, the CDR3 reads TGTGCCAGCAGGCCGGACAGGGGCGACGGCTACACCTTC. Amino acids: CASRPDRGDGYTF.

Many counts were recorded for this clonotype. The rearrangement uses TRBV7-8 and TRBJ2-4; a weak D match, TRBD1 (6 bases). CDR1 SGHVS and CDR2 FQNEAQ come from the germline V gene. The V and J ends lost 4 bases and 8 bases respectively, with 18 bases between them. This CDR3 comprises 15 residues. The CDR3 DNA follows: TGTGCCAGCAGCTCAGGCAGGGGCGCCCGGGACATTCAGTACTTC. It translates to CASSSGRGARDIQYF. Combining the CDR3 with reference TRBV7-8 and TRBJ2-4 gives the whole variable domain GAGVSQSPRYKVAKRGQDVALRCDPISGHVSLFWYQQALGQGPEFLTYFQNEAQLDKSGLPSDRFFAERPEGSVSTLKIQRTQQEDSAVYLCASSSGRGARDIQYFGAGTRLSVL.

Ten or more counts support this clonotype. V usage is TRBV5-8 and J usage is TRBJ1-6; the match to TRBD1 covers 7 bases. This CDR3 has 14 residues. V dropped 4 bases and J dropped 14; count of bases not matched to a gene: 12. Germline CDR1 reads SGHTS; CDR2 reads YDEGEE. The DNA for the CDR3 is TGTGCCAGCAGCCAGAGGACAGGTCTCAAATCCCTCCACTTT. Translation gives CASSQRTGLKSLHF. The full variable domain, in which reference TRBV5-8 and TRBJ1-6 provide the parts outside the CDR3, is EAGVTQSPTHLIKTRGQQATLRCSPISGHTSVYWYQQALGLGLQFLLWYDEGEERNRGNFPPRFSGRQFPNYSSELNVNALELEDSALYLCASSQRTGLKSLHFGNGTRLTVT.

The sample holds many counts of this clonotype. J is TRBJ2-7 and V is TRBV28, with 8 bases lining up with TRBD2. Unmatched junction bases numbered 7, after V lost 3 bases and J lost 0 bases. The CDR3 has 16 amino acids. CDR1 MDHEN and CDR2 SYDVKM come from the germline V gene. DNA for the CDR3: TGTGCCAGCAGTTTGCTCCCTAGCGGGTCCTCCTACGAGCAGTACTTC. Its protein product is CASSLLPSGSSYEQYF.

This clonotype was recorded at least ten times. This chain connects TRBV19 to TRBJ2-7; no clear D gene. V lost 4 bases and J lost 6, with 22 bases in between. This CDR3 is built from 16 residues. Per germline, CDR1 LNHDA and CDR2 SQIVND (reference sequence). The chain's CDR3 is CASSTSLSENIREQYF. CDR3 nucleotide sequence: TGTGCCAGTAGTACCTCGTTGTCCGAGAACATACGCGAGCAGTACTTC.